What follows describes a single T cell receptor beta chain. Each CDR3 protein gets one entry in TCRdb, which reprocessed the 5' RACE reads and gives no DNA. The sample totals some 400,000 distinct CDR3 sequences. The CDR3 runs to 14 residues. CDR1 is MNHNS, CDR2 SASEGT, per germline. This specimen comes from a study of monozygotic twins with inflammatory bowel disease. The clonotype was recovered from a human donor with ulcerative colitis or Crohn's disease, or a healthy co-twin of an affected twin (not recorded which). V and J are TRBV6-1 and TRBJ1-1; TCRdb gives TRBD1 as the D gene, but with no DNA this cannot be confirmed. Sequenced material: blood. Here the CDR3 reads CASRPGTFGTEAFF.